This TCR beta chain is drawn from a study of CD4 T cells in relation to SARS-CoV-2 and coronaviruses. Study results and limitations: This crossreactivity analysis covered spike protein alone, no other viral proteins. Roughly 65% of donors had memory CD4+ clonotypes crossrecognizing SARS-CoV-2 and common cold coronavirus spike.

After removal of 4 bases from V and 1 base from J, the junction contained 9 bases not matched to a gene. This CDR3 is built from 17 residues. CDR1 and CDR2 from the germline V gene are KGHSH and LQKENI. The assay was immunoSEQ multiplex PCR, and TCRdb's table has in-frame clones only and misses some. The table has around 20,000 clones, over 75% seen once. CD4+ T cells from unexposed donors were obtained before the COVID-19 pandemic (2011-2018). The cells were cultured for around ten days before CD4+ T cells were isolated. Notes on this clone: The antigen is not known.

This TCR was recovered from a human donor in good health. Specimen: CD4+ T cells from PBMCs, cultured in vitro. The V and J genes are TRBV18 and TRBJ2-2; 7 nucleotides line up with TRBD1. In nucleotides, the CDR3 is TGTGCCAGCTCACGAAGTCCCGGGACAGAGAACACCGGGGAGCTGTTTTTT. The encoded protein is CASSRSPGTENTGELFF. Full variable domain (remainder filled in from reference TRBV18 and TRBJ2-2): NAGVMQNPRHLVRRRGQEARLRCSPMKGHSHVYWYRQLPEEGLKFMVYLQKENIIDESGMPKERFSAEFPKEGPSILRIQQVVRGDSAAYFCASSRSPGTENTGELFFGEGSRLTVL.